The entry below describes one TCR beta chain. Antigen unknown. Sequenced by immunoSEQ multiplex PCR; TCRdb stores in-frame clones only, minus some. This sample has tens of thousands of clones, with around four fifths found just once. The data were taken from a study of OX40 agonist ivuxolimab in advanced cancers. Study overall: The dose-escalation group included hepatocellular carcinoma, melanoma, renal cell carcinoma and head and neck cancer.

Germline V gives CDR1 SQVTM, CDR2 ANQGSEA. The CDR3 covers 11 residues. The V and J ends lost 4 bases and 0 bases respectively, with 4 bases between them. Study-level points and caveats: By week 6 at 0.1 to 3.0 mg/kg, blood CD4+ and CD8+ T cells had expanded clonally.

This sequence joins TRBV29-1 and TRBJ2-7; D remains ambiguous. The clonotype originates from an adult with an advanced solid tumor such as melanoma, head and neck, liver or kidney cancer. The sequenced sample was CD4+ or CD8+ T cells sorted from blood, obtained in a trial of the OX40 agonist ivuxolimab. This CDR3 is CSVVGSYEQYF. CDR3 nucleotides: TGCAGCGTTGTTGGCTCCTACGAGCAGTACTTC.